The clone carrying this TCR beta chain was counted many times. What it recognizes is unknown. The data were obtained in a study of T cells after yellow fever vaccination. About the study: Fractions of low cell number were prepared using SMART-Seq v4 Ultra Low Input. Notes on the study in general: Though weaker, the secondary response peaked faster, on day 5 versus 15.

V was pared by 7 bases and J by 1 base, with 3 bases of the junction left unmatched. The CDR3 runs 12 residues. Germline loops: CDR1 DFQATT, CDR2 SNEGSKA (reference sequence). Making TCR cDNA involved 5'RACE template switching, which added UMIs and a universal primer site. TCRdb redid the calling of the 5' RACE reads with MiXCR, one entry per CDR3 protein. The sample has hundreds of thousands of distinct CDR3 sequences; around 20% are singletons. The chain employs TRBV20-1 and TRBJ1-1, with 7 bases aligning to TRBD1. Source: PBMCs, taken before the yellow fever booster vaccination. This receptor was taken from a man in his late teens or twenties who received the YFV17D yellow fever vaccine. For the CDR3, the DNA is TGCAGTGTTCGGACAGGGAACACTGAAGCTTTCTTT. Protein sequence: CSVRTGNTEAFF.